This T cell receptor beta chain was sequenced during a study of CXCR3-negative and CXCR3-positive naive CD8 T cells. UMI labels and 5' RACE were used to prepare the TRB cDNA libraries. TCRdb reanalyzed the 5' RACE reads and collapses them to one entry per CDR3 protein, without DNA. This table lists about 120,000 distinct CDR3 sequences. With regard to this clonotype: Antigen unknown.

CD8+ T cell subsets were each sorted in triplicate, around 300,000 cells apiece. Overall study findings and caveats: Both naive subsets, CXCR3-negative and CXCR3-positive, displayed similar TRBV-TRBJ usage, unlike memory cells. Both naive subsets showed comparably high diversity, and memory CD8+ cells showed much lower diversity. TRB CDR3s were more hydrophobic in CXCR3-positive than in CXCR3-negative naive cells.

The CDR3 extends over 15 amino acids. Germline values: CDR1 MNHNY, CDR2 SVGAGI (reference sequence). The source of this sequence is a human donor in good health. Some clones in this sample may be carry-over from other donors' samples. The material sequenced was naive CXCR3+ CD8+ T cells from blood. Subset denoted: CD45RO-CCR7+CD27+CD95- naive CD8+ T cells expressing CXCR3 (TNR3+). The V and J genes are TRBV6-6 and TRBJ2-7. CDR3 protein: CASSTGLRHSYEQYF.